This T cell receptor (beta chain) was found in a study of CD8+CD57+ T cells in acquired aplastic anemia. Genomic DNA, the template, was used for profiling of the TCR beta VDJ and CDR3. TCRdb recomputed calls from the reads with MiXCR, one row per CDR3 protein. This sample has more than 150,000 distinct CDR3 sequences, with about three fifths found just once. The ends were cut back, 6 bases at V and 3 bases at J, with 15 bases in the middle. The CDR3 runs to 14 residues. Germline CDR1 and CDR2: SEHNR and FQNEAQ (reference sequence). The TCR sequence derives from a human donor with severe aplastic anemia or a healthy control (not recorded which). Sequencing input: sorted CD4+, CD8+, or CD8+CD57+ T cells (not recorded which) from PBMCs. The rearrangement links TRBV7-9 to TRBJ2-7; tentatively, D is TRBD1 (6 bases). CDR3 sequence reads: CASSSQGLGYEQYF. CDR3 nucleotide sequence: TGTGCCAGCAGTTCACAGGGTCTGGGCTACGAGCAGTACTTC.